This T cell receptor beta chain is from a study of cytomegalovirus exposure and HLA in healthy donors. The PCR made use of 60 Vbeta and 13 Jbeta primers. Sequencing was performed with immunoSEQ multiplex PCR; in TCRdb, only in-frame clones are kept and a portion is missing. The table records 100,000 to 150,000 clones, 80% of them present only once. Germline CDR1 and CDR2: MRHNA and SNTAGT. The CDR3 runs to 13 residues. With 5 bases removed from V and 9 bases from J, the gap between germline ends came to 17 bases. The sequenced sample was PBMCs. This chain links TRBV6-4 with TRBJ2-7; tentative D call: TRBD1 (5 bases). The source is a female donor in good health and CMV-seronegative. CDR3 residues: CASSSLPRGAQYF. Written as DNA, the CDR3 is TGTGCCAGCAGTTCGCTTCCTAGGGGCGCGCAGTACTTC.